A selection of T cell receptor beta chains follows, all from one sample in a study of blood T cell repertoires in COVID-19. TCRdb's table, derived via immunoSEQ multiplex PCR, lists solely in-frame clones and lacks some. The sample lists under 300,000 clones, roughly 90% occurring once. The specimen sequenced was PBMCs or T cells enriched from blood (not recorded which). The receptors shown here come from a woman in her 30s with acute COVID-19. Both conserved end residues are part of each CDR3. D genes are given only for firm matches. Not every row has a clone size; where given, it reads once, few, many or a size class.

.	TRBJ2-3	TRBV3-1/TRBV3-2	.	CASSPLPIAPDTQYF	TGTGCCAGCAGCCCACTACCCATAGCGCCAGATACGCAGTATTTT
TRBD2	TRBJ2-5	TRBV6-2/TRBV6-3	.	CASSYSSGGPQETQYF	TGTGCCAGCAGTTACTCTAGCGGGGGTCCCCAAGAGACCCAGTACTTC
.	TRBJ1-1	TRBV6-1	.	CASSEGGRMVAFF	TGTGCCAGCAGTGAAGGGGGCAGGATGGTGGCTTTCTTT
.	TRBJ2-1	TRBV11-2	.	CASSLAPPTVQFF	TGTGCCAGCAGCTTAGCTCCCCCGACAGTGCAGTTCTTC
TRBD1	TRBJ1-3	TRBV4-2	once	CASSQEGQGVFGNTIYF	TGTGCCAGCAGCCAAGAGGGACAGGGGGTTTTTGGAAACACCATATATTTT
TRBD1	TRBJ2-5	TRBV23-1	.	CASSEHRGLEVETQYF	TGCGCCAGCAGTGAGCACAGGGGTCTTGAGGTAGAGACCCAGTACTTC
.	TRBJ1-3	TRBV4-1	.	CASSQDVGGAGSGNTIYF	TGCGCCAGCAGCCAAGATGTTGGGGGGGCCGGCTCCGGAAACACCATATATTTT
.	TRBJ2-7	TRBV28	.	CATWGGADYEQYF	TGTGCCACCTGGGGTGGGGCGGACTACGAGCAGTACTTC
TRBD1	TRBJ1-2	TRBV7-9	.	CASSLSGTGNYGYTF	TGTGCCAGCAGCTTATCCGGGACAGGAAACTATGGCTACACCTTC
.	TRBJ1-5	TRBV28	.	CASSLSGGSNQPQHF	TGTGCCAGCAGTTTATCCGGAGGGAGCAATCAGCCCCAGCATTTT
.	TRBJ2-5	TRBV12-3/TRBV12-4	.	CASSLSQAETQYF	TGTGCCAGCAGTTTGTCACAGGCAGAGACCCAGTACTTC
TRBD1	TRBJ1-4	TRBV25-1	.	CASSDQGQGFGKLFF	TGTGCCAGCAGTGACCAGGGACAGGGGTTTGGAAAACTGTTTTTT
.	TRBJ1-5	TRBV24-1	.	CATSDTDSNQPQHF	TGTGCCACCAGTGACACAGATAGCAATCAGCCCCAGCATTTT
.	TRBJ1-4	TRBV9	.	CASSVGSATNEKLFF	TGTGCCAGCAGCGTAGGCAGTGCAACTAATGAAAAACTGTTTTTT
TRBD2	TRBJ2-3	TRBV29-1	once	CSVAGLEVGTDTQYF	TGCAGCGTTGCAGGACTAGAAGTAGGCACAGATACGCAGTATTTT
.	TRBJ1-5	TRBV28	.	CASRAGNQPQHF	TGTGCCAGCAGAGCAGGAAATCAGCCCCAGCATTTT
TRBD1	TRBJ2-7	TRBV7-8	.	CASSIRQGPSYEQYF	TGTGCCAGCAGCATTCGACAGGGGCCCTCCTACGAGCAGTACTTC
.	TRBJ2-7	TRBV13	.	CASSQSTSLSYEQYF	TGTGCCAGCAGCCAGTCCACTAGCCTCTCCTACGAGCAGTACTTC
TRBD2	TRBJ2-1	TRBV11-2	once	CASSLGLAGGEQFF	TGTGCCAGCAGCCTAGGACTAGCGGGGGGAGAGCAGTTCTTC
TRBD2	TRBJ2-3	TRBV19	.	CASQKRGASGTDTQYF	TGTGCCAGCCAAAAGCGGGGGGCTTCGGGCACAGATACGCAGTATTTT
TRBD1	TRBJ1-2	TRBV7-9	.	CASSQVRRDRGDGYTF	TGTGCCAGCAGCCAAGTTCGTCGGGACAGGGGCGATGGCTACACCTTC